This record covers a single TCR beta chain. Its specificity is not known. According to the study, TCR beta libraries were built with iRepertoire HTBI primers and CDR3-region Arm-PCR. Each CDR3 protein is one row after TCRdb ran MiXCR on the multiplex PCR reads. The table records approximately 300,000 distinct CDR3 sequences, 18% of them present only once. V was shortened by 3 bases and J by 10 bases, with 15 bases between the two germline ends. The germline gives CDR1 MGHDK, CDR2 SYGVNS. The CDR3 has 14 residues. Stated time point: newly diagnosed GD, antithyroid drugs for less than 3 months. RNA extracted from PBMCs served as the sequencing template. Graves' disease diagnoses followed American Thyroid Association guidelines. Collection of peripheral blood (nine milliliters) was done using EDTA tubes. These data come from a study of regulatory T cells in long-lasting Graves disease. Study-level points and caveats: Newly diagnosed disease favored TRBV20-1 and TRBJ2-1 over persistent disease.

The TCR comes from a female donor with Graves disease. The chain carries TRBV25-1 and TRBJ1-4, with D possibly being TRBD1 (5 bases). Sequenced material: peripheral blood mononuclear cells (PBMCs), taken at new diagnosis, from a patient treated with antithyroid drugs. CDR3 DNA: TGTGCCAGCAGTGAGTGGTTCGGGGGTGGAAAACTGTTTTTT. It encodes CASSEWFGGGKLFF.